The entry below describes one T cell receptor beta chain. The entry originates in a study of control samples from healthy donors and cancer patients. Clones were sequenced by immunoSEQ multiplex PCR, and TCRdb holds only the in-frame ones, with some missing. The sample shows under 150,000 clones, about 95% of them seen only once. This CDR3 is built from 13 residues. Germline loops: CDR1 MNHEY, CDR2 SVGEGT. Trimming pared 4 bases from V and 6 bases from J, leaving 10 bases between. The chain employs TRBV6-2 or TRBV6-3 and TRBJ2-1; D may be TRBD2 (5 bases). Input material: blood. The clonotype was recovered from a man aged 25-45 years in good health. CDR3 amino acids: CASSLRGSNEQFF. The CDR3 nucleotides are TGTGCCAGCAGTTTAAGAGGGTCCAATGAGCAGTTCTTC.